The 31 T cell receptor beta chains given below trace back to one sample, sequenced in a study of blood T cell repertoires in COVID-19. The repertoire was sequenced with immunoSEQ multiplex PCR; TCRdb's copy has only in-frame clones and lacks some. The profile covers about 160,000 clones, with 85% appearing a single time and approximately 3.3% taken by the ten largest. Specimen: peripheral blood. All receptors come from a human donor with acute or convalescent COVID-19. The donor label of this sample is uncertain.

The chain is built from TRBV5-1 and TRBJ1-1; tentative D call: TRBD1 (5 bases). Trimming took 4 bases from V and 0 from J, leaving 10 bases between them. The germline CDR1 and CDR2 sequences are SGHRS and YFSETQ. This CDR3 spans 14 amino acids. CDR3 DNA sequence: TGCGCCAGCAGCAGACAGTCAGTGAACACTGAAGCTTTCTTT. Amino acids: CASSRQSVNTEAFF.

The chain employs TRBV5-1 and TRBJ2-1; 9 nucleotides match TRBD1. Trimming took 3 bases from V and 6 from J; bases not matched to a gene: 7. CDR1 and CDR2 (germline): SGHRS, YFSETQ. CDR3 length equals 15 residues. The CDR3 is CASSSSGTGLNEQFF. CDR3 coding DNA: TGCGCCAGCAGCTCCTCCGGGACAGGGCTCAATGAGCAGTTCTTC.

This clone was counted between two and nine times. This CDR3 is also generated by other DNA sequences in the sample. CDR3 loop: CASSLDRNQETQYF. Here the CDR3 DNA reads TGTGCCAGCAGCTTAGACAGAAACCAAGAGACCCAGTACTTC. The chain couples TRBV7-2 to TRBJ2-5; no reliable D call. Trimming cost V 1 base and J 0 bases, with 6 bases left between them. The V gene's germline CDR1 is SGHTA and CDR2 FQGNSA. The CDR3 has 14 residues. Drawing the rest from reference TRBV7-2 and TRBJ2-5, the complete variable domain is GAGVSQSPSNKVTEKGKDVELRCDPISGHTALYWYRQSLGQGLEFLIYFQGNSAPDKSGLPSDRFSAERTGGSVSTLTIQRTQQEDSAVYLCASSLDRNQETQYFGPGTRLLVL.

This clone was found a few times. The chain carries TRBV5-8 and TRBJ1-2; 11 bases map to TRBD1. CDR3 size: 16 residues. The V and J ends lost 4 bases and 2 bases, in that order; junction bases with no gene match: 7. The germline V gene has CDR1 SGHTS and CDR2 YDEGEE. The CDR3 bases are TGTGCCAGCAGCCTCTGGGGGACAGGGGGAAACTATGGCTACACCTTC. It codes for CASSLWGTGGNYGYTF.

CDR3 nucleotide sequence: TGTGCCAGCAGCCCTCATTCGAGGGTCGGGGAGCAGTACTTC. It specifies CASSPHSRVGEQYF. The rearrangement links TRBV14 to TRBJ2-7; a possible D gene is TRBD2 (5 bases). The length of the CDR3 is 14 residues. Germline values: CDR1 SGHDN, CDR2 FVKESK. V lost 4 bases to trimming and J lost 7 bases, with 17 bases between them.

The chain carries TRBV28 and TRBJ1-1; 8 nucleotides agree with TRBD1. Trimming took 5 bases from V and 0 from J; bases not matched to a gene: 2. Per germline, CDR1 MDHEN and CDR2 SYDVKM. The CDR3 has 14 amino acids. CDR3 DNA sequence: TGTGCCAGCAGTAGACAGGGGATGAACACTGAAGCTTTCTTT. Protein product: CASSRQGMNTEAFF.

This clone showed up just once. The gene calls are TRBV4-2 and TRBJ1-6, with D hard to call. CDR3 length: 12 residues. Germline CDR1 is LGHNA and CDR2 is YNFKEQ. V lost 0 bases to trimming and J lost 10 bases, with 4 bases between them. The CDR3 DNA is TGTGCCAGCAGCCAAGATCGGTCACCCCTCCACTTT. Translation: CASSQDRSPLHF.

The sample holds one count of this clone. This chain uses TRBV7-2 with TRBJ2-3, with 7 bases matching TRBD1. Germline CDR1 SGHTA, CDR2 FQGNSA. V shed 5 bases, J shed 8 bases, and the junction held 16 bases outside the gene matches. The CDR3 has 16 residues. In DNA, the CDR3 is TGTGCCAGCAGCATCCGCCCGACAGGGTTAGGTCCTACGCAGTATTTT. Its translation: CASSIRPTGLGPTQYF.

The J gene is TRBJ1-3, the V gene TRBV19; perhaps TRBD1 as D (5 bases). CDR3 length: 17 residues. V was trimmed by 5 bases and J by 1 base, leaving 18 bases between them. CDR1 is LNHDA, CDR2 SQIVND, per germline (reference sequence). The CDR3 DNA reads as TGTGCCAGTAGTCACCTCCAGGGATCCAAGTCTGGAAACACCATATATTTT. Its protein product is CASSHLQGSKSGNTIYF.

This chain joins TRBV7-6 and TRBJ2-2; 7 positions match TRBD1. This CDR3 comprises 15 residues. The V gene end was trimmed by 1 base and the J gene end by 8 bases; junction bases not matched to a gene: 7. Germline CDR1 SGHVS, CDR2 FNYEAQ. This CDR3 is CASSLVQGGGGELFF. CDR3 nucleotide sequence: TGTGCCAGCAGCTTAGTGCAAGGGGGCGGAGGGGAGCTGTTTTTT.

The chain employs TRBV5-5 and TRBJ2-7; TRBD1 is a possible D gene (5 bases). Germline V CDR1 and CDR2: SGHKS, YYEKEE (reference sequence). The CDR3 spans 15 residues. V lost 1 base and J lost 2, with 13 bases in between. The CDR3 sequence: CASSLSAGLAYEQYF. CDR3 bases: TGTGCCAGCAGCTTGTCGGCAGGGTTGGCCTACGAGCAGTACTTC.

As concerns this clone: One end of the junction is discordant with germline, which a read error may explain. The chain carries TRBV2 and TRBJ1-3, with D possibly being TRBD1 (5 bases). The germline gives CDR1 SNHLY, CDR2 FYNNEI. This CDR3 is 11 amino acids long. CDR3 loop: CASSETDLSEF. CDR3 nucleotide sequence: TGTGCCAGCAGTGAGACAGACCTCAGTGAGTTT.

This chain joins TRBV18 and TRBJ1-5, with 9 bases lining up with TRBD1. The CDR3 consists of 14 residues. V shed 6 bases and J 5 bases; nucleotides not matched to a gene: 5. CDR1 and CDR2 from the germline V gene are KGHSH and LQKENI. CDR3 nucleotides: TGTGCCAGCTCGGGGGGACAGGGAGATCAGCCCCAGCATTTT. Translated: CASSGGQGDQPQHF.

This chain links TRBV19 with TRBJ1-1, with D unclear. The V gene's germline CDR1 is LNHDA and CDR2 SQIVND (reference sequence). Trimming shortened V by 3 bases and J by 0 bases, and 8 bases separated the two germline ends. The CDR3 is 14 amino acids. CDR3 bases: TGTGCCAGTAGTATGGTACAGATGAACACTGAAGCTTTCTTT. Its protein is CASSMVQMNTEAFF. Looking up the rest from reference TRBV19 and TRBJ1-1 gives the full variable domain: DGGITQSPKYLFRKEGQNVTLSCEQNLNHDAMYWYRQDPGQGLRLIYYSQIVNDFQKGDIAEGYSVSREKKESFPLTVTSAQKNPTAFYLCASSMVQMNTEAFFGQGTRLTVV.

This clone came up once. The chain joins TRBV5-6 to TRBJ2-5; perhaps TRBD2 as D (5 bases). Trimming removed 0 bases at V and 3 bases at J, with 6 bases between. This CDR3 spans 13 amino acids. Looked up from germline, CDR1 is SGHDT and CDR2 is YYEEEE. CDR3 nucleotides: TGTGCCAGCAGCTTGGCGAGGGAAGAGACCCAGTACTTC. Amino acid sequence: CASSLAREETQYF.

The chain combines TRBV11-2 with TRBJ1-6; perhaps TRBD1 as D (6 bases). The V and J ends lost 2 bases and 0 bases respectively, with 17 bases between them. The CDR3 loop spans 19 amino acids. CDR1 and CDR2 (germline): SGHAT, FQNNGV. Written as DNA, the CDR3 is TGTGCCAGCAGCTTATCTTGGCAGGGGCTAAGCTCCTATAATTCACCCCTCCACTTT. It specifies CASSLSWQGLSSYNSPLHF.

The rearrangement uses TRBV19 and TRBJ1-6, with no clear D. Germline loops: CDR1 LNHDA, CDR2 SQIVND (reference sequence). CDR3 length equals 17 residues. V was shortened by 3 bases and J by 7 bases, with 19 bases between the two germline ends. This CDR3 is CASSITPEAARNSPLHF. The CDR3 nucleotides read TGTGCCAGTAGTATTACCCCTGAGGCAGCGAGAAATTCACCCCTCCACTTT.

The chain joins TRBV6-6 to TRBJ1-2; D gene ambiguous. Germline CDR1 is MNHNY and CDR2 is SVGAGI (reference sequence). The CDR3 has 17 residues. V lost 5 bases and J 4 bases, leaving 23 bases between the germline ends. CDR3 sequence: CASSQSPWASFGYGYTF. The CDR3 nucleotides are TGTGCCAGCAGTCAATCACCGTGGGCGTCCTTTGGCTATGGCTACACCTTC.

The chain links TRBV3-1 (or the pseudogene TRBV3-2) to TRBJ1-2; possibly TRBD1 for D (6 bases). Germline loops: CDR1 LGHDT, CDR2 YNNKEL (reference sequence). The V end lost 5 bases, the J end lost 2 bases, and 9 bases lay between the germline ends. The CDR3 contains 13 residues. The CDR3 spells CASSYRENYGYTF. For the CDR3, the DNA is TGTGCCAGCAGCTACAGGGAGAACTATGGCTACACCTTC.

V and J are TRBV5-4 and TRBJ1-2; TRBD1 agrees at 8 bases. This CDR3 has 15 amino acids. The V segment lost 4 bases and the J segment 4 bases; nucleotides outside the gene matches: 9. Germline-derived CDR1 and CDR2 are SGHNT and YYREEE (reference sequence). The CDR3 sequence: CASSIGQGNLYGYTF. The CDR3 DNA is TGTGCCAGCAGCATCGGACAGGGTAACCTCTATGGCTACACCTTC. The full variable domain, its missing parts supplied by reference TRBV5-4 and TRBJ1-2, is ETGVTQSPTHLIKTRGQQVTLRCSSQSGHNTVSWYQQALGQGPQFIFQYYREEENGRGNFPPRFSGLQFPNYSSELNVNALELDDSALYLCASSIGQGNLYGYTFGSGTRLTVV.

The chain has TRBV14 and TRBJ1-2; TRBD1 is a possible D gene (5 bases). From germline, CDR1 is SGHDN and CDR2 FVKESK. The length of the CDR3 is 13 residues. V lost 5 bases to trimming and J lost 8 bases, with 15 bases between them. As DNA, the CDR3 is TGTGCCAGCAGCTTTACCTCAGGGATAGGCTACACCTTC. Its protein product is CASSFTSGIGYTF.

The DNA for the CDR3 is TGCGCCAGCAGCGCCCAACCAGGGGGCGAGAGGCCCCAGCATTTT. It codes for CASSAQPGGERPQHF. The chain is built from TRBV5-1 and TRBJ1-5; TRBD1 agrees at 8 bases. Germline V gene lookup returns CDR1 SGHRS and CDR2 YFSETQ. V was pared by 4 bases and J by 9 bases, with 12 bases of the junction left unmatched. There are 15 residues in the CDR3. Looking up the rest from reference TRBV5-1 and TRBJ1-5 gives the full variable domain: KAGVTQTPRYLIKTRGQQVTLSCSPISGHRSVSWYQQTPGQGLQFLFEYFSETQRNKGNFPGRFSGRQFSNSRSEMNVSTLELGDSALYLCASSAQPGGERPQHFGDGTRLSIL.

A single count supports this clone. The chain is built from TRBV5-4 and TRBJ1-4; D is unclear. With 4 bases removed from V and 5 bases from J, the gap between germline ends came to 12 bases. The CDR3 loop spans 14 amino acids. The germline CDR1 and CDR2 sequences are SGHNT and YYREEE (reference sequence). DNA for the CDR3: TGTGCCAGCAGCCCGAGCCGCGAAAATGAAAAACTGTTTTTT. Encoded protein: CASSPSRENEKLFF. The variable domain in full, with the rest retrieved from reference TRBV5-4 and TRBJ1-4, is ETGVTQSPTHLIKTRGQQVTLRCSSQSGHNTVSWYQQALGQGPQFIFQYYREEENGRGNFPPRFSGLQFPNYSSELNVNALELDDSALYLCASSPSRENEKLFFGSGTQLSVL.

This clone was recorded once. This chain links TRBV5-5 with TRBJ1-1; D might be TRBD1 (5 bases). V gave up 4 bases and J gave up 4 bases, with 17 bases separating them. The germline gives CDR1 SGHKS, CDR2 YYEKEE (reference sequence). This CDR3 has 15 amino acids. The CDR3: CASSDHLRGGTEAFF. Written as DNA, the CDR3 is TGTGCCAGCAGCGACCACTTACGGGGGGGCACTGAAGCTTTCTTT.

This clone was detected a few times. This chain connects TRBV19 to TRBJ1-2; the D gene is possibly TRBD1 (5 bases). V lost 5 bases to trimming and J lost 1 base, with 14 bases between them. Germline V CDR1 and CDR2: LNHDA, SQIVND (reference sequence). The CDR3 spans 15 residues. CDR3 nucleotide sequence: TGTGCCAGTAGTCCTCCAGGGATGGGTAACTATGGCTACACCTTC. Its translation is CASSPPGMGNYGYTF.

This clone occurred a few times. The CDR3 loop reads CASFIGQGNEKLFF. The CDR3 nucleotides are TGTGCCAGCTTTATAGGACAGGGGAATGAAAAACTGTTTTTT. V and J are TRBV6-5 and TRBJ1-4, with TRBD1 identical over 9 bases. The CDR3 loop spans 14 amino acids. CDR1 and CDR2 from the germline V gene are MNHEY and SVGAGI. V was clipped by 8 bases and J by 5 bases; unmatched bases: 6.

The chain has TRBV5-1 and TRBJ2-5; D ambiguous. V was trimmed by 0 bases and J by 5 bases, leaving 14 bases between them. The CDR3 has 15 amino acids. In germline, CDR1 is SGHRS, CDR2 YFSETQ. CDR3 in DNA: TGCGCCAGCAGCTTGGCCCGCAGGTCCCAGGAGACCCAGTACTTC. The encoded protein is CASSLARRSQETQYF.

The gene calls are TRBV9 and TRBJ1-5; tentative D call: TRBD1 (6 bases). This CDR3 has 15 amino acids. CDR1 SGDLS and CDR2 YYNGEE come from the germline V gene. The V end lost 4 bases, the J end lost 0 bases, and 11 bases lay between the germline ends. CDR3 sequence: CASSIGTHSNQPQHF. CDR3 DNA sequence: TGTGCCAGCAGCATCGGGACACATAGCAATCAGCCCCAGCATTTT.

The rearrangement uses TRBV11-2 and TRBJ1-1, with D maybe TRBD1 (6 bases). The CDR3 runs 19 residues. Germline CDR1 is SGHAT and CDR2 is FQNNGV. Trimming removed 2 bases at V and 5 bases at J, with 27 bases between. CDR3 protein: CASSLYGAKALGQNTEAFF. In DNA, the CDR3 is TGTGCCAGCAGCTTATATGGTGCTAAGGCCCTGGGACAAAATACTGAAGCTTTCTTT. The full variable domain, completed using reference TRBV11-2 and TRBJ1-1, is EAGVAQSPRYKIIEKRQSVAFWCNPISGHATLYWYQQILGQGPKLLIQFQNNGVVDDSQLPKDRFSAERLKGVDSTLKIQPAKLEDSAVYLCASSLYGAKALGQNTEAFFGQGTRLTVV.

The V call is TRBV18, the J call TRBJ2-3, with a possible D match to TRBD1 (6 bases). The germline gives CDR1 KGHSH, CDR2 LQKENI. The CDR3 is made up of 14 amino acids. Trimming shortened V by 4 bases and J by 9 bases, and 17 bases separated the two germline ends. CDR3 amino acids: CASSRPGQAGTQYF. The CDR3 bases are TGTGCCAGCTCACGACCGGGACAAGCAGGAACGCAGTATTTT. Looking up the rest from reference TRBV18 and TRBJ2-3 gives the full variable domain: NAGVMQNPRHLVRRRGQEARLRCSPMKGHSHVYWYRQLPEEGLKFMVYLQKENIIDESGMPKERFSAEFPKEGPSILRIQQVVRGDSAAYFCASSRPGQAGTQYFGPGTRLTVL.

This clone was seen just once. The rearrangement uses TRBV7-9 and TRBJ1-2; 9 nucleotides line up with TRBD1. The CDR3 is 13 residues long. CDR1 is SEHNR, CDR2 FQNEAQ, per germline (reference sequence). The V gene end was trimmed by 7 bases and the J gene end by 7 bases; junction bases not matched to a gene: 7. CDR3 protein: CASNGDRDGGYTF. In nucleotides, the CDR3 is TGTGCCAGCAACGGGGACAGGGATGGTGGCTACACCTTC.